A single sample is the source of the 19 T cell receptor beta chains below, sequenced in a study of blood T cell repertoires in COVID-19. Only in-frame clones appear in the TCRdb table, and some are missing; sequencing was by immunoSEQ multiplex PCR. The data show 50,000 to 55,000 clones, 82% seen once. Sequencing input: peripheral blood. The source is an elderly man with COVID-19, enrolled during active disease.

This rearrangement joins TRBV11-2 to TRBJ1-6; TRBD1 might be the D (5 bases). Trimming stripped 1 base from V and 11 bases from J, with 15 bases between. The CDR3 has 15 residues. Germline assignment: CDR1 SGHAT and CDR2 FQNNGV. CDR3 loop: CASSLGTGPRAPLHF. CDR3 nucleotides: TGTGCCAGCAGCTTAGGGACGGGCCCCAGGGCACCCCTCCACTTT.

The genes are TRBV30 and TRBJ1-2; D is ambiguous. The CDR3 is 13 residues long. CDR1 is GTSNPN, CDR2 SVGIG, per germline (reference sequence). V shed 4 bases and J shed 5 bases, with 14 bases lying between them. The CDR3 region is CAWNGEEPYGYTF. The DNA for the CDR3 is TGTGCCTGGAATGGCGAGGAGCCTTATGGCTACACCTTC.

The CDR3 here is CASSYQGRFDGYTF. CDR3 bases: TGTGCCAGCAGTTACCAGGGAAGGTTTGATGGCTACACCTTC. The chain joins TRBV6-6 to TRBJ1-2, with a weak D call TRBD1 (5 bases). The CDR3 sequence is 14 residues long. Trimming removed 2 bases from V and 6 bases from J, with 13 bases in between. In germline, CDR1 is MNHNY, CDR2 SVGAGI (reference sequence).

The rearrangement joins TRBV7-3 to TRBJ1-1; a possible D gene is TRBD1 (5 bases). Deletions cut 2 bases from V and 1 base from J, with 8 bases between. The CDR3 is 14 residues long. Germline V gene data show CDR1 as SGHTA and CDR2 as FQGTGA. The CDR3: CASSLGTPNTEAFF. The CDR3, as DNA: TGTGCCAGCAGCTTAGGGACTCCGAACACTGAAGCTTTCTTT.

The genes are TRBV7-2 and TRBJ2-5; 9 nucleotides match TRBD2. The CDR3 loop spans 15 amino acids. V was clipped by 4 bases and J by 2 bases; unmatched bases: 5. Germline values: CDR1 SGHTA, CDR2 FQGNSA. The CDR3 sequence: CASSSQRGAQETQYF. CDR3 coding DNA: TGTGCCAGCAGCTCACAGCGGGGGGCTCAAGAGACCCAGTACTTC.

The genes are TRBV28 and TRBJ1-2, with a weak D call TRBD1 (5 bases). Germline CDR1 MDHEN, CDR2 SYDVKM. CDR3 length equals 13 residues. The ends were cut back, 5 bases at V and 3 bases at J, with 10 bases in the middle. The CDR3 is CASSMGGYYGYTF. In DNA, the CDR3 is TGTGCCAGCAGTATGGGGGGGTACTATGGCTACACCTTC.

For the CDR3, the DNA is TGTGCCAGTAGCAATGCCGGAGGTTTGAATAACTATGGCTACACCTTC. Its translation: CASSNAGGLNNYGYTF. The gene calls are TRBV19 and TRBJ1-2; D remains unclear. Per germline, CDR1 LNHDA and CDR2 SQIVND (reference sequence). The CDR3 spans 16 residues. Trimming took off 6 bases at V and 1 base at J, with 18 bases between the two ends.

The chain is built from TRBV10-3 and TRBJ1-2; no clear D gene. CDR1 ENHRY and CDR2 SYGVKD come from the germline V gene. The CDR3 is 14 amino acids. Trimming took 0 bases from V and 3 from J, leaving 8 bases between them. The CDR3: CAISESTAYYGYTF. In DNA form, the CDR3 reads TGTGCCATCAGTGAGTCCACAGCTTACTATGGCTACACCTTC.

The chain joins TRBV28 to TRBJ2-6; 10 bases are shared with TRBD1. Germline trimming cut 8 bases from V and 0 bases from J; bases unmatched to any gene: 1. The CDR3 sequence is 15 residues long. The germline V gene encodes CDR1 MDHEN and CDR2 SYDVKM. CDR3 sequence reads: CASRQGASGANVLTF. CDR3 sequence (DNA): TGTGCCAGCCGACAGGGGGCCTCTGGGGCCAACGTCCTGACTTTC.

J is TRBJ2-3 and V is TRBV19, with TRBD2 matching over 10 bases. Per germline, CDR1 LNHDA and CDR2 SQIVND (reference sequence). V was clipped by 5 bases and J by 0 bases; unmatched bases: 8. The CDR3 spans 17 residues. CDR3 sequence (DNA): TGTGCCAGTAGTTTGGGACTAGCGCAACTTAGCACAGATACGCAGTATTTT. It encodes CASSLGLAQLSTDTQYF.

The CDR3: CASSQNRQGTGGYTF. DNA of the CDR3: TGCGCCAGCAGCCAAAACCGACAGGGGACGGGTGGCTACACCTTC. The rearrangement joins TRBV4-1 to TRBJ1-2; 8 bases line up with TRBD1. CDR1 MGHRA and CDR2 YSYEKL come from the germline V gene. This CDR3 region has 15 residues. V lost 2 bases to trimming and J lost 7 bases; unmatched junction nucleotides: 9.

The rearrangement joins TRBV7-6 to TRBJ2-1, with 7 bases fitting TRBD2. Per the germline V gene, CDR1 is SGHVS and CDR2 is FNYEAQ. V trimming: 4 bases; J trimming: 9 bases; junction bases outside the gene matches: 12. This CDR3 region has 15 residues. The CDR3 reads CASSSPRGRASEQFF. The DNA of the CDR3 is TGTGCCAGCAGCTCCCCTAGAGGGAGGGCCTCTGAGCAGTTCTTC.

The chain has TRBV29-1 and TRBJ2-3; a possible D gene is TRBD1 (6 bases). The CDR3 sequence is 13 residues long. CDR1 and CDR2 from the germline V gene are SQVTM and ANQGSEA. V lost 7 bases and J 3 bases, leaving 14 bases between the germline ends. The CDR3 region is CSGSTGSTDTQYF. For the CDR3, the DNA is TGCAGCGGCTCGACAGGTTCGACAGATACGCAGTATTTT.

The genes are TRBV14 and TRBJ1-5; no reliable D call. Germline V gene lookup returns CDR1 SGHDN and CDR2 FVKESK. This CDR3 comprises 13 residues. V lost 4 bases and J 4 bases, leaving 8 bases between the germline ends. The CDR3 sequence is CASSPTGNQPQHF. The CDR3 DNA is TGTGCCAGCAGCCCGACGGGGAATCAGCCCCAGCATTTT. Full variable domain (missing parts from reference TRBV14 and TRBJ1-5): EAGVTQFPSHSVIEKGQTVTLRCDPISGHDNLYWYRRVMGKEIKFLLHFVKESKQDESGMPNNRFLAERTGGTYSTLKVQPAELEDSGVYFCASSPTGNQPQHFGDGTRLSIL.

CDR3 bases: TGTGCCAGCTCCTCAGGGGGGTTCGATGGCTACACCTTC. This gives the protein CASSSGGFDGYTF. V is TRBV28 and J is TRBJ1-2, with 7 bases aligning to TRBD1. The CDR3 is 13 amino acids. V trimming: 8 bases; J trimming: 6 bases; junction bases outside the gene matches: 9. Germline loops: CDR1 MDHEN, CDR2 SYDVKM.

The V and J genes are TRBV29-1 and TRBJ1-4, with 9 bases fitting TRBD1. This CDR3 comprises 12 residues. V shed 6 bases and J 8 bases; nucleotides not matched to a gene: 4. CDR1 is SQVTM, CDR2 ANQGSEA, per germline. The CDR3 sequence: CSVGQGTEKLFF. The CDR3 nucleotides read TGCAGCGTCGGACAGGGGACGGAAAAACTGTTTTTT.

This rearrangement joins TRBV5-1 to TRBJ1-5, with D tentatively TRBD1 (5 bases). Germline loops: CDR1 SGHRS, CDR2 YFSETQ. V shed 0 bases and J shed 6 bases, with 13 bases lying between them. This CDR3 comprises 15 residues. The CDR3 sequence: CASSLDGTWGQPQHF. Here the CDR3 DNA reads TGCGCCAGCAGCTTGGATGGGACTTGGGGTCAGCCCCAGCATTTT.

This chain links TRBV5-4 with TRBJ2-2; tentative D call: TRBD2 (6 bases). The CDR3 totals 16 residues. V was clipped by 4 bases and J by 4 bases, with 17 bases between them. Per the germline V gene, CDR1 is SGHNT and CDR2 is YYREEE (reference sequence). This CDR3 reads CASSPPEGLGTGELFF. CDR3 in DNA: TGTGCCAGCAGCCCCCCGGAGGGTTTGGGCACCGGGGAGCTGTTTTTT.

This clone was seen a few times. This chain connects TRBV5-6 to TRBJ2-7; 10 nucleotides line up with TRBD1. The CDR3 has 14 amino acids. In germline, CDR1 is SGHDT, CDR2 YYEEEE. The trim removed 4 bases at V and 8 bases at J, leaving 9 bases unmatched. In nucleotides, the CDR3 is TGTGCCAGCAGCGGGCAGGACAGGGGGGCGAAGCAGTACGTC. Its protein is CASSGQDRGAKQYV.